This T cell receptor beta chain was sequenced in a study of cytomegalovirus exposure and HLA in healthy donors. Study-wide findings and caveats: Later findings reportedly placed an Asian-associated ancestry cluster below the roughly 690-donor mean for N-insertions. A missense DCLRE1C variant was associated with V- and J-gene trimming of TCR beta chains in a later analysis, and an independent cohort replicated the association. The presence/absence work took it that sequencing depth was about the same across donors.

This clone came up once. Its target is not known. The PCR contained 60 Vbeta and 13 Jbeta primers. Only in-frame clones appear in the TCRdb table, and some are missing; sequencing was by immunoSEQ multiplex PCR. The repertoire holds around 59,000 clones, with 75% to 85% as singletons. The V segment lost 3 bases and the J segment 4 bases; nucleotides outside the gene matches: 5. This CDR3 spans 15 amino acids. Germline V lookup: CDR1 GTSNPN, CDR2 SVGIG (reference sequence). What was sequenced was PBMCs. The V call is TRBV30, the J call TRBJ1-6; the match to TRBD1 covers 8 bases. The clonotype was recovered from a human donor in good health. CDR3 bases: TGTGCCTGGAGCCAGGGGACAGGTTATAATTCACCCCTCCACTTT. Translated, it gives CAWSQGTGYNSPLHF.